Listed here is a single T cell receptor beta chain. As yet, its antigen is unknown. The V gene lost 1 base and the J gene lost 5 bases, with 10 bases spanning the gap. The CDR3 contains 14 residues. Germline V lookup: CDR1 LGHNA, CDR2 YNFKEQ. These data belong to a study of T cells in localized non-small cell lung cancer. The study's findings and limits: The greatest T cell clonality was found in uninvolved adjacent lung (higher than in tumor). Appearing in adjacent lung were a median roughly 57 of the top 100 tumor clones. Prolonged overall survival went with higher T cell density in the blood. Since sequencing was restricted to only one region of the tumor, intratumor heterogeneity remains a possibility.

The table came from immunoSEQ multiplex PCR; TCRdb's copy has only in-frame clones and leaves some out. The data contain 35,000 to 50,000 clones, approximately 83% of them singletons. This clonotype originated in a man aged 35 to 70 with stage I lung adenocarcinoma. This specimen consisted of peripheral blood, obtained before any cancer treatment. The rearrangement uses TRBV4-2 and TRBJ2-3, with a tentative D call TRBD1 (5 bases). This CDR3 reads CASSQVGHQDTQYF. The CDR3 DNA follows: TGTGCCAGCAGCCAAGTTGGACATCAAGATACGCAGTATTTT.